This is a list of T cell receptor beta chains from one sample in a study of blood T cell repertoires in COVID-19. Clones were sequenced by immunoSEQ multiplex PCR, and TCRdb holds only the in-frame ones, with some missing. The table lists 250,000 to 300,000 clones, around 85% of them singletons. The sequencing input was peripheral blood. These receptors were taken from a man aged 50-60 years with active or convalescent COVID-19. CDR3s include the opening cysteine and the closing phenylalanine or tryptophan. Each record gives: clone size, J gene, V gene, D gene, CDR3 DNA, CDR3 protein. The D gene is left open where the match is weak. Some rows have no size entry. The others give once, few or many, or a class for an expanded clone.

.	TRBJ2-7	TRBV28	.	TGTGCCAGCAGTTTATTTCGTCCGGGAGAATCTTACGAGCAGTACTTC	CASSLFRPGESYEQYF
.	TRBJ2-1	TRBV5-1	.	TGCGCCAGCAGCCTCTTCAGTTCACATCTTAGCCGAGGAGCTCTCAATGAGCAGTTCTTC	CASSLFSSHLSRGALNEQFF
once	TRBJ1-1	TRBV29-1	.	TGCAGCGTGACCCGGACAACCCTGAACACTGAAGCTTTCTTT	CSVTRTTLNTEAFF
.	TRBJ1-6	TRBV30	TRBD1	TGTGCCTGGAGTAACCGCGGGACAGCTAATAATTCACCCCTCCACTTT	CAWSNRGTANNSPLHF
.	TRBJ1-5	TRBV28	.	TGTGCCAGCAGTGTGTATAGCAATCAGCCCCAGCATTTT	CASSVYSNQPQHF
.	TRBJ1-2	TRBV19	.	TGTGCCAGTAAGGTGGGGGGGGCCTATGGCTACACCTTC	CASKVGGAYGYTF
.	TRBJ1-5	TRBV23-1	TRBD1	TGCGCCAGCAGTCAATCGAAGGACAGGATTCATCAGCCCCAGCATTTT	CASSQSKDRIHQPQHF
.	TRBJ2-7	TRBV3-1/TRBV3-2	.	TGTGCCAGCAGCCAAGTGCGGGGGCGGACCGAGCAGTACTTC	CASSQVRGRTEQYF
.	TRBJ2-3	TRBV10-1	.	TGCGCCACCCTTGACTTCTTTAGCACAGATACGCAGTATTTT	CATLDFFSTDTQYF
.	TRBJ2-3	TRBV6-5	TRBD1	TGTGCCAGCAAAAGACAGGGGGGATCCACAGATACGCAGTATTTT	CASKRQGGSTDTQYF
.	TRBJ1-3	TRBV25-1	.	TGTGCCAGCAGAGGAGGCGCTGGAAACACCATATATTTT	CASRGGAGNTIYF
.	TRBJ2-3	TRBV30	.	TGTGCCTGGAGTGGCGGGGTTAGCACAGATACGCAGTATTTT	CAWSGGVSTDTQYF
.	TRBJ2-5	TRBV5-1	TRBD2	TGCGCCAGCAGCTTGAGGGAGGGCCAAGAGACCCAGTACTTC	CASSLREGQETQYF
.	TRBJ2-7	TRBV18	TRBD2	TGTGCCAGCTCATTAGGGACTAGCGGGGGCTCCTACGAGCAGTACTTC	CASSLGTSGGSYEQYF
.	TRBJ2-1	TRBV10-3	.	TGTGCCATCAGTGAGTCGAAAGGGGGAAGTTCCTACAATGAGCAGTTCTTC	CAISESKGGSSYNEQFF
.	TRBJ2-1	TRBV12-3/TRBV12-4	.	TGTGCCAGCAGCCAGAGCGGTAATGAGCAGTTCTTC	CASSQSGNEQFF
.	TRBJ1-3	TRBV2	.	TGTGCCAGCAGCGCTCAGGAGGGTTCTTGGGGAAACACCATATATTTT	CASSAQEGSWGNTIYF
once	TRBJ1-3	TRBV6-7	TRBD1	TGTGCCAGCAGTTTTAACAGGGGGCGGTTAAACACCATATATTTT	CASSFNRGRLNTIYF
.	TRBJ2-1	TRBV9	TRBD2	TGTGCCAGCAGCCCGTGGGAGGGGACCTCGAATGAGCAGTTCTTC	CASSPWEGTSNEQFF
once	TRBJ2-2	TRBV7-3	.	TGTGCCAGCAGCTTGACAGGAAGGACCGGGGAGCTGTTTTTT	CASSLTGRTGELFF
many	TRBJ2-2	TRBV11-3	TRBD1	TGTGCCAGCAGCTCGGACAGGGGCTCAGGGGAGCTGTTTTTT	CASSSDRGSGELFF
few	TRBJ1-6	TRBV4-1	.	TGCGCCAGCAAACCGGTTTCAGCGAATTCACCCCTCCACTTT	CASKPVSANSPLHF